These 2 T cell receptor beta chains were sequenced from one sample in a study of control samples from healthy donors and cancer patients. Sequencing was performed with immunoSEQ multiplex PCR; in TCRdb, only in-frame clones are kept and a portion is missing. The sample has over 85,000 clones, 85% to 95% seen once; the top ten hold roughly 1.5%. Sequencing was done on a sample of blood. These receptors were taken from a woman in her twenties or thirties in good health.

The genes are TRBV7-9 and TRBJ2-1; D ambiguous. This CDR3 is 11 amino acids long. V shed 3 bases and J shed 3 bases, with 0 bases lying between them. Germline V gene lookup returns CDR1 SEHNR and CDR2 FQNEAQ (reference sequence). The CDR3: CASSFYNEQFF. The DNA of the CDR3 is TGTGCCAGCAGCTTCTACAATGAGCAGTTCTTC.

The chain couples TRBV19 to TRBJ1-1, with D maybe TRBD1 (6 bases). V was pared by 6 bases and J by 0 bases, with 14 bases between. The CDR3 loop spans 15 amino acids. Germline V gene sequence: CDR1 LNHDA, CDR2 SQIVND (reference sequence). CDR3 sequence: CASRGYRVVNTEAFF. In DNA, the CDR3 is TGTGCCAGTAGGGGGTACAGGGTTGTGAACACTGAAGCTTTCTTT. Full variable domain (outside the CDR3, taken from reference TRBV19 and TRBJ1-1): DGGITQSPKYLFRKEGQNVTLSCEQNLNHDAMYWYRQDPGQGLRLIYYSQIVNDFQKGDIAEGYSVSREKKESFPLTVTSAQKNPTAFYLCASRGYRVVNTEAFFGQGTRLTVV.